These 32 T cell receptor beta chains were sequenced from one sample in a study of tumor-infiltrating lymphocytes in localized non-small cell lung cancer. The repertoire was sequenced with immunoSEQ multiplex PCR; TCRdb's copy has only in-frame clones and lacks some. The profile covers 15,000 to 20,000 clones, with over 70% appearing a single time and 4.9% taken by the ten largest. What was sequenced was lung tumor tissue. These receptors originate from a human donor with non-small cell lung cancer.

The chain uses TRBV5-8 and TRBJ2-7; D may match TRBD1 or TRBD2 (5 bases each). There are 15 residues in the CDR3. From germline, CDR1 is SGHTS and CDR2 YDEGEE. Trimming cost V 4 bases and J 5 bases, with 19 bases left between them. CDR3 residues: CASSRMGRRVDEQYF. CDR3 sequence (DNA): TGTGCCAGCAGCCGTATGGGACGTCGGGTCGACGAGCAGTACTTC.

J is TRBJ2-1 and V is TRBV5-8; D may match TRBD1 or TRBD2 (5 bases each). Germline CDR1 is SGHTS and CDR2 is YDEGEE. V was clipped by 4 bases and J by 0 bases, with 14 bases between them. This CDR3 contains 16 residues. CDR3 sequence reads: CASSMPGRLSYNEQFF. The CDR3 DNA sequence: TGTGCCAGCAGCATGCCGGGACGCCTCTCCTACAATGAGCAGTTCTTC.

The V gene is TRBV2, the J gene TRBJ2-3, with 11 bases fitting TRBD2. Germline assignment: CDR1 SNHLY and CDR2 FYNNEI. The CDR3 runs to 15 residues. The junction had 5 bases not matched to a gene; V was cut back by 6 bases and J by 3 bases. The CDR3 nucleotides are TGTGCCAGCAGAGCCGGGACTAGCGGTACAGATACGCAGTATTTT. This sequence encodes CASRAGTSGTDTQYF.

CDR3 sequence reads: CASSSVTGDSPLHF. Here the CDR3 DNA reads TGTGCCAGCAGTTCCGTGACAGGGGATTCACCCCTCCACTTT. The gene calls are TRBV6-6 and TRBJ1-6, with 8 bases identical to TRBD1. The germline CDR1 and CDR2 sequences are MNHNY and SVGAGI (reference sequence). This CDR3 region has 14 residues. Trimming took 4 bases from V and 8 from J; bases not matched to a gene: 4.

V gene TRBV30 combines with J gene TRBJ1-2, with a tentative D call TRBD1 (6 bases). CDR1 GTSNPN and CDR2 SVGIG come from the germline V gene (reference sequence). The V and J ends lost 0 bases and 3 bases respectively, with 11 bases between them. This CDR3 region has 14 residues. CDR3 in amino acids: CAWSVRGAHYGYTF. The CDR3 DNA sequence: TGTGCCTGGAGTGTCCGGGGGGCACACTATGGCTACACCTTC.

V is TRBV6-5 and J is TRBJ1-2; tentatively, D is TRBD1 (6 bases). Looked up from germline, CDR1 is MNHEY and CDR2 is SVGAGI. V lost 0 bases and J lost 4, with 9 bases in between. This CDR3 is built from 14 residues. The CDR3 DNA follows: TGTGCCAGCAGTTACTCAGGCAGGGGCTATGGCTACACCTTC. The encoded protein is CASSYSGRGYGYTF.

J is TRBJ2-7 and V is TRBV30; the match to TRBD2 covers 10 bases. Germline CDR1 is GTSNPN and CDR2 is SVGIG (reference sequence). The J segment lost 3 bases and the V segment lost 3 bases, leaving 11 bases of the junction unmatched. The CDR3 totals 16 residues. CDR3 nucleotides: TGTGCCTGGAGCCGCCCCCGGACTAGCGGACTCTACGAGCAGTACTTC. Its translation: CAWSRPRTSGLYEQYF.

The chain couples TRBV5-1 to TRBJ2-2; D is perhaps TRBD1 or TRBD2 (5 bases each). Trimming shortened V by 2 bases and J by 2 bases, and 16 bases separated the two germline ends. Germline lookup yields CDR1 SGHRS and CDR2 YFSETQ. The CDR3 runs to 17 residues. CDR3 DNA: TGCGCCAGCAGCTTACAGGCCCGAGGGGCCAACACCGGGGAGCTGTTTTTT. Amino acids: CASSLQARGANTGELFF.

The chain combines TRBV5-5 with TRBJ1-2; D is unclear. Germline values: CDR1 SGHKS, CDR2 YYEKEE (reference sequence). The CDR3 extends over 13 amino acids. Trimming shortened V by 0 bases and J by 2 bases, and 5 bases separated the two germline ends. The CDR3: CASSLVGNYGYTF. The CDR3 region has the DNA TGTGCCAGCAGCTTGGTGGGGAACTATGGCTACACCTTC.

This clone was recorded only once. In nucleotides, the CDR3 is TGTGCCAGTAGTGTAAAGGCCCTAAGTGGCGTGAGCTCCTACGAGCAGTACTTC. As protein: CASSVKALSGVSSYEQYF. This chain connects TRBV19 to TRBJ2-7, with no clear D. This CDR3 is 18 amino acids long. The V gene lost 5 bases and the J gene lost 0 bases, with 23 bases spanning the gap. Germline assignment: CDR1 LNHDA and CDR2 SQIVND (reference sequence).

The chain has TRBV6-4 and TRBJ2-2, with 11 bases aligning to TRBD1. Germline CDR1 MRHNA, CDR2 SNTAGT. J was trimmed by 5 bases and V by 6 bases; bases with no gene match: 8. This CDR3 region has 16 residues. The CDR3 sequence is CASSLGQGAQTGELFF. The DNA of the CDR3 is TGTGCCAGCAGCCTAGGACAGGGGGCGCAAACCGGGGAGCTGTTTTTT.

The chain has TRBV4-1 and TRBJ1-4, with TRBD1 as a possible D gene (6 bases). Trimming cost V 2 bases and J 4 bases, with 20 bases left between them. The CDR3 is 18 residues long. Germline CDR1 and CDR2: MGHRA and YSYEKL. CDR3 residues: CASSQWGWKGGNNEKLFF. The CDR3 DNA follows: TGCGCCAGCAGCCAATGGGGGTGGAAGGGGGGAAATAATGAAAAACTGTTTTTT.

J is TRBJ2-2 and V is TRBV7-2; 8 bases agree with TRBD2. Germline CDR1 is SGHTA and CDR2 is FQGNSA. This CDR3 spans 15 amino acids. V lost 3 bases to trimming and J lost 7 bases; unmatched junction nucleotides: 7. The CDR3, as DNA: TGTGCCAGCAGCTTTTCGACTAGCGTCGTCGGGGAGCTGTTTTTT. Amino acids: CASSFSTSVVGELFF.

This chain joins TRBV28 and TRBJ1-5, with D unclear. Germline-derived CDR1 and CDR2 are MDHEN and SYDVKM. CDR3 length: 12 amino acids. Trimming removed 2 bases at V and 5 bases at J, with 4 bases between. CDR3 sequence (DNA): TGTGCCAGCAGTTTACTTCATCAGCCCCAGCATTTT. Protein: CASSLLHQPQHF.

The chain joins TRBV6-5 to TRBJ2-3, with TRBD2 matching 10 bases. The CDR3 covers 16 residues. The germline V gene encodes CDR1 MNHEY and CDR2 SVGAGI. The junction had 9 bases not matched to a gene; V was cut back by 3 bases and J by 6 bases. Written as DNA, the CDR3 is TGTGCCAGCAGTTATGGGGCTAGCGGGGGCCGGGATACGCAGTATTTT. Its translation: CASSYGASGGRDTQYF.

The gene calls are TRBV11-1 and TRBJ2-1; the match to TRBD2 covers 10 bases. There are 15 residues in the CDR3. The junction had 3 bases not matched to a gene; V was cut back by 3 bases and J by 4 bases. CDR1 SGHAT and CDR2 FQDESV come from the germline V gene (reference sequence). For the CDR3, the DNA is TGTGCCAGCAGCTTGGGTAGCGGGGGGTACAATGAGCAGTTCTTC. This translates into CASSLGSGGYNEQFF.

The chain couples TRBV10-3 to TRBJ2-5; TRBD1 agrees at 9 bases. Germline assignment: CDR1 ENHRY and CDR2 SYGVKD. This CDR3 comprises 13 residues. V dropped 5 bases and J dropped 4; count of bases not matched to a gene: 2. The CDR3 DNA sequence: TGTGCCATCAGTCCGGACAGGGGAGAGACCCAGTACTTC. Translated, it gives CAISPDRGETQYF.

The V gene is TRBV9, the J gene TRBJ2-2; no firm D call. This CDR3 has 14 residues. The V end was cut by 0 bases, the J end by 7 bases, with 10 bases between. Germline V gene lookup returns CDR1 SGDLS and CDR2 YYNGEE. The CDR3: CASSVVGTHGELFF. The CDR3 DNA follows: TGTGCCAGCAGCGTAGTGGGTACGCACGGGGAGCTGTTTTTT.

V gene TRBV6-5 combines with J gene TRBJ2-3; D ambiguous. V was shortened by 6 bases and J by 0 bases, with 13 bases between the two germline ends. The germline V gene encodes CDR1 MNHEY and CDR2 SVGAGI. The CDR3 sequence is 15 residues long. For the CDR3, the DNA is TGTGCCAGCAGCCCCTTCGGAACCAGCACAGATACGCAGTATTTT. This translates into CASSPFGTSTDTQYF.

The chain carries TRBV5-4 and TRBJ2-3; D not certain. Germline V gives CDR1 SGHNT, CDR2 YYREEE (reference sequence). V gave up 6 bases and J gave up 2 bases, with 13 bases separating them. There are 14 residues in the CDR3. The CDR3 loop reads CASTVRPNTDTQYF. As DNA, the CDR3 is TGTGCCAGCACCGTACGTCCCAACACAGATACGCAGTATTTT. The variable domain in full, completed from reference TRBV5-4 and TRBJ2-3, reads ETGVTQSPTHLIKTRGQQVTLRCSSQSGHNTVSWYQQALGQGPQFIFQYYREEENGRGNFPPRFSGLQFPNYSSELNVNALELDDSALYLCASTVRPNTDTQYFGPGTRLTVL.

The chain employs TRBV7-2 and TRBJ2-7, with D possibly TRBD1 on 6 matching bases. There are 15 residues in the CDR3. The V gene's germline CDR1 is SGHTA and CDR2 FQGNSA. The V and J ends lost 5 bases and 2 bases respectively, with 16 bases between them. The DNA of the CDR3 is TGTGCCAGCAGCGACGACAGGATTGTACCCTACGAGCAGTACTTC. This gives the protein CASSDDRIVPYEQYF.

The gene calls are TRBV5-6 and TRBJ2-1, with 7 bases fitting TRBD1. This CDR3 region has 15 residues. The trim removed 1 base at V and 6 bases at J, leaving 7 bases unmatched. Germline lookup yields CDR1 SGHDT and CDR2 YYEEEE. The CDR3: CASSLRQGSANEQFF. CDR3 bases: TGTGCCAGCAGCTTGAGACAGGGTAGTGCCAATGAGCAGTTCTTC.

The chain couples TRBV7-2 to TRBJ1-1, with D unclear. The CDR3 has 13 amino acids. Per the germline V gene, CDR1 is SGHTA and CDR2 is FQGNSA. V was trimmed by 4 bases and J by 5 bases, leaving 11 bases between them. CDR3 nucleotides: TGTGCCAGCAGCTATTTAAGGGAAACTGAAGCTTTCTTT. Translation gives CASSYLRETEAFF.

The genes are TRBV25-1 and TRBJ1-2; D unclear. Germline CDR1 is MGHDK and CDR2 is SYGVNS. V was clipped by 5 bases and J by 3 bases, with 10 bases between them. The CDR3 covers 13 residues. The CDR3 loop is CASSQGLDYGYTF. In nucleotides, the CDR3 is TGTGCCAGCAGTCAAGGGCTCGACTATGGCTACACCTTC.

The chain carries TRBV18 and TRBJ1-1; no firm D call. Germline CDR1 is KGHSH and CDR2 is LQKENI. V lost 6 bases to trimming and J lost 6 bases, with 20 bases between them. The CDR3 spans 15 residues. CDR3 in DNA: TGTGCCAGCTCGCCCCTAGCGGGTCTCGGTTCTGAAGCTTTCTTT. Translation gives CASSPLAGLGSEAFF.

The rearrangement uses TRBV2 and TRBJ2-4; 7 nucleotides align to TRBD1. J was trimmed by 1 base and V by 0 bases; bases with no gene match: 9. This CDR3 is 18 amino acids long. From germline, CDR1 is SNHLY and CDR2 FYNNEI. This CDR3 reads CASSEAGKGAGAKNIQYF. The CDR3, as DNA: TGTGCCAGCAGTGAAGCAGGGAAGGGGGCCGGGGCCAAAAACATTCAGTACTTC.

V gene TRBV6-4 combines with J gene TRBJ2-5; TRBD2 matches at 7 bases. In germline, CDR1 is MRHNA, CDR2 SNTAGT. The CDR3 sequence is 15 residues long. The trim removed 6 bases at V and 0 bases at J, leaving 7 bases unmatched. CDR3 loop: CASSAGGGNQETQYF. The CDR3 region has the DNA TGTGCCAGCAGCGCCGGCGGGGGAAACCAAGAGACCCAGTACTTC.

The chain uses TRBV9 and TRBJ2-5; TRBD2 matches 15 bases. The germline gives CDR1 SGDLS, CDR2 YYNGEE. V lost 3 bases to trimming and J lost 5 bases; unmatched junction nucleotides: 5. The CDR3 is made up of 16 amino acids. CDR3 sequence: CASSARGLAGGETQYF. For the CDR3, the DNA is TGTGCCAGCAGCGCCCGAGGACTAGCGGGGGGGGAGACCCAGTACTTC.

The chain carries TRBV5-1 and TRBJ2-6; D gene ambiguous. The germline gives CDR1 SGHRS, CDR2 YFSETQ. V gave up 1 base and J gave up 0 bases, with 5 bases separating them. This CDR3 has 15 residues. In DNA form, the CDR3 reads TGCGCCAGCAGCTTGCAGTCCTCTGGGGCCAACGTCCTGACTTTC. It translates to CASSLQSSGANVLTF.

This clone was recorded only once. The V gene is TRBV19, the J gene TRBJ1-3; tentative D call: TRBD1 (6 bases). Trimming shortened V by 6 bases and J by 6 bases, and 15 bases separated the two germline ends. The germline gives CDR1 LNHDA, CDR2 SQIVND (reference sequence). This CDR3 comprises 14 residues. The CDR3 DNA reads as TGTGCCAGTAGAGATCAGGGGAGCTTAAACACCATATATTTT. Amino acids: CASRDQGSLNTIYF.

The V and J genes are TRBV5-8 and TRBJ1-6; unclear D gene. The CDR3 spans 14 residues. Germline CDR1 and CDR2: SGHTS and YDEGEE. Trimming took off 1 base at V and 7 bases at J, with 9 bases between the two ends. This CDR3 reads CASSLPPPNSPLHF. Written as DNA, the CDR3 is TGTGCCAGCAGCTTGCCTCCGCCCAATTCACCCCTCCACTTT.

V gene TRBV9 combines with J gene TRBJ2-2; 7 nucleotides align to TRBD1. This CDR3 contains 16 residues. Germline trimming cut 1 base from V and 6 bases from J; bases unmatched to any gene: 9. Germline V gives CDR1 SGDLS, CDR2 YYNGEE. The CDR3 nucleotides read TGTGCCAGCAGCGTAAGGGCCAAGGGGGCGGCCGGGGAGCTGTTTTTT. Translating gives CASSVRAKGAAGELFF.